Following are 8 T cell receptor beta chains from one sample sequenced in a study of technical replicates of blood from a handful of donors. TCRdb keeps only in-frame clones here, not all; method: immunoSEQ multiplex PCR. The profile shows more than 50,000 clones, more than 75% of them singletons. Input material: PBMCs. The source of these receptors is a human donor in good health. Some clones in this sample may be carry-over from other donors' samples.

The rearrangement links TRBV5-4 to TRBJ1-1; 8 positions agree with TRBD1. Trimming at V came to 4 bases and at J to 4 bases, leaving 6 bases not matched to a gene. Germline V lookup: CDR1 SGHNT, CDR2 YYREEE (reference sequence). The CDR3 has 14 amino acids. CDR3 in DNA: TGTGCCAGCAGCCCGCAGGGGGCAAGCACTGAAGCTTTCTTT. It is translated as CASSPQGASTEAFF.

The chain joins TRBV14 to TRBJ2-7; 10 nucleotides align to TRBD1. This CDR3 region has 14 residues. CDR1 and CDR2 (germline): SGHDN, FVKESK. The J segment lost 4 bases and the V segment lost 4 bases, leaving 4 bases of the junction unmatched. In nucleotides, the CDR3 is TGTGCCAGCAGCCCGGGACAGGGGTCTTACGAGCAGTACTTC. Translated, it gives CASSPGQGSYEQYF. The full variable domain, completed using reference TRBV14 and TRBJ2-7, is EAGVTQFPSHSVIEKGQTVTLRCDPISGHDNLYWYRRVMGKEIKFLLHFVKESKQDESGMPNNRFLAERTGGTYSTLKVQPAELEDSGVYFCASSPGQGSYEQYFGPGTRLTVT.

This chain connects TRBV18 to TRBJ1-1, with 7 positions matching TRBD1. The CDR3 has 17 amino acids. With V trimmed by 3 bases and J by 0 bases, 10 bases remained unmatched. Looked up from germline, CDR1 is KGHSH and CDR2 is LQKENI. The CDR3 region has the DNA TGTGCCAGCTCACCGTTCCCCAGGGGGAGCATGAACACTGAAGCTTTCTTT. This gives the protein CASSPFPRGSMNTEAFF.

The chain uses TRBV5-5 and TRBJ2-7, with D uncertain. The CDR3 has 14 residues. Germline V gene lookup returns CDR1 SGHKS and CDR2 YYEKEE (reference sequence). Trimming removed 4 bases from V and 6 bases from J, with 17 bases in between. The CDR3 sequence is CASSQRRPTTEQYF. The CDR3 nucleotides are TGTGCCAGCAGCCAGCGAAGGCCCACTACCGAGCAGTACTTC. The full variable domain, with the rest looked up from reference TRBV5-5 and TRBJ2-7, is DAGVTQSPTHLIKTRGQQVTLRCSPISGHKSVSWYQQVLGQGPQFIFQYYEKEERGRGNFPDRFSARQFPNYSSELNVNALLLGDSALYLCASSQRRPTTEQYFGPGTRLTVT.

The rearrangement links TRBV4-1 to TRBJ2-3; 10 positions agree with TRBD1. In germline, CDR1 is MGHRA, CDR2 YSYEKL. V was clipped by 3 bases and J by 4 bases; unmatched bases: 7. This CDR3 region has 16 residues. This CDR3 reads CASSHRGQGNPDTQYF. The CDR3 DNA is TGCGCCAGCAGCCACCGGGGACAGGGGAATCCAGATACGCAGTATTTT.

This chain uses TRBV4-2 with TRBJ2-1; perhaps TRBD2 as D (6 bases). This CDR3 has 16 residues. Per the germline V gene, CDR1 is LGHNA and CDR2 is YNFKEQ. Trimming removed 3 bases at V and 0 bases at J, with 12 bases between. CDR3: CASSHTSPGSYNEQFF. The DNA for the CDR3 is TGTGCCAGCAGCCACACTAGCCCAGGCTCCTACAATGAGCAGTTCTTC.

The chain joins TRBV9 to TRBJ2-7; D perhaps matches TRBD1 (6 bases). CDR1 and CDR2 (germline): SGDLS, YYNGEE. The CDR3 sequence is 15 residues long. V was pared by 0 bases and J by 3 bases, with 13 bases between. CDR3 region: CASSVGGVGGYEQYF. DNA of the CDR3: TGTGCCAGCAGCGTAGGGGGTGTAGGGGGCTACGAGCAGTACTTC.

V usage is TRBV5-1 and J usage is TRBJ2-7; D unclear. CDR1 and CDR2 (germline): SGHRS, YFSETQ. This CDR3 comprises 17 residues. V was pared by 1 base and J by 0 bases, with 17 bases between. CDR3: CASSLSPSHGSSYEQYF. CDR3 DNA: TGCGCCAGCAGCTTGTCCCCAAGTCATGGCAGCTCCTACGAGCAGTACTTC.